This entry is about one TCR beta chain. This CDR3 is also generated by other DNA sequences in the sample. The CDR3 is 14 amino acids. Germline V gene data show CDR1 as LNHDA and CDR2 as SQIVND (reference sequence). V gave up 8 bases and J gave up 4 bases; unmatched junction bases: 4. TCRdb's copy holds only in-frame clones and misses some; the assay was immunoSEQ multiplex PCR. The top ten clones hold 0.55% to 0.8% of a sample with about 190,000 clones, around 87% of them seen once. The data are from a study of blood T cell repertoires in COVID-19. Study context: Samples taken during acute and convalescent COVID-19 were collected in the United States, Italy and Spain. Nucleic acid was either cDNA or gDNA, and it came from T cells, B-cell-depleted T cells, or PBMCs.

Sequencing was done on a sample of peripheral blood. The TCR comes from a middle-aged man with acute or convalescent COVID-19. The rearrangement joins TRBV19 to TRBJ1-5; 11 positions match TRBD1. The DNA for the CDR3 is TGTGCCAGTGCCGGGACAGGGGGTAATCAGCCCCAGCATTTT. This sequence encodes CASAGTGGNQPQHF.